The 10 T cell receptor beta chains listed next were all sequenced from one sample in a study of blood T cells in healthy people across ages. Sample-barcoded 5' priming and a J-beta primer mix drove a second PCR of 7 to 11 cycles. TCRdb used MiXCR to reprocess the 5' RACE reads, holding one entry per CDR3 protein. The profile covers 850,000 to 1,300,000 distinct CDR3 sequences, with 35% to 50% appearing a single time and under 20% taken by the ten largest. The sequenced material came from blood. Receptor source: a woman aged 55-70 years in good health.

In this sample, this clonotype turned up a few times. CDR3 DNA sequence: TGTGCCACCAGTTTGAGGGGGGAGACCCAGTACTTC. Translating gives CATSLRGETQYF. This chain links TRBV24-1 with TRBJ2-5; TRBD1 is a possible D gene (6 bases). This CDR3 has 12 amino acids. From germline, CDR1 is KGHDR and CDR2 SFDVKD. V lost 6 bases and J lost 5, with 9 bases in between.

The rearrangement uses TRBV12-3 or TRBV12-4 and TRBJ2-1; 7 nucleotides match TRBD1. V was pared by 5 bases and J by 9 bases, with 10 bases of the junction left unmatched. This CDR3 region has 14 residues. The CDR3 reads CASSGDRGGTEQFF. The CDR3 nucleotides are TGTGCCAGCAGTGGGGACAGAGGGGGAACTGAGCAGTTCTTC.

This clonotype was recorded a few times. The CDR3 DNA follows: TGTGCCAGCAGCACGGACAGGGGGCTGGGCGAGCAGTACTTC. It yields the protein CASSTDRGLGEQYF. J is TRBJ2-7 and V is TRBV28; TRBD1 aligns across 11 bases. Unmatched junction bases numbered 7, after V lost 6 bases and J lost 6 bases. CDR3 length: 14 amino acids. The V gene's germline CDR1 is MDHEN and CDR2 SYDVKM.

This clonotype was recorded a few times. The chain carries TRBV6-4 and TRBJ2-6; 9 nucleotides agree with TRBD1. CDR3 length: 17 residues. From germline, CDR1 is MRHNA and CDR2 SNTAGT. Trimming at V came to 4 bases and at J to 0 bases, leaving 4 bases not matched to a gene. The CDR3 DNA reads as TGTGCCAGCAGTGTGGGACAGGGTGACTCTGGGGCCAACGTCCTGACTTTC. Translated, it gives CASSVGQGDSGANVLTF.

The rearrangement joins TRBV9 to TRBJ1-1; TRBD1 might be the D (5 bases). In germline, CDR1 is SGDLS, CDR2 YYNGEE. The length of the CDR3 is 13 residues. V was clipped by 0 bases and J by 6 bases, with 9 bases between them. As DNA, the CDR3 is TGTGCCAGCAGCGTAGCTGGACACTCTGAAGCTTTCTTT. This gives the protein CASSVAGHSEAFF.

This clonotype turned up a few times. V and J are TRBV9 and TRBJ2-7, with a tentative D call TRBD1 (6 bases). The V gene lost 0 bases and the J gene lost 0 bases, with 10 bases spanning the gap. The CDR3 extends over 15 amino acids. CDR1 is SGDLS, CDR2 YYNGEE, per germline. CDR3: CASSVGQVGSYEQYF. For the CDR3, the DNA is TGTGCCAGCAGCGTAGGACAGGTTGGCTCCTACGAGCAGTACTTC.

The chain links TRBV4-2 to TRBJ2-2; D perhaps matches TRBD2 (6 bases). Trimming stripped 4 bases from V and 3 bases from J, with 15 bases between. The CDR3 has 16 amino acids. Germline CDR1 LGHNA, CDR2 YNFKEQ. CDR3: CASSPPGREDTGELFF. CDR3 nucleotides: TGTGCCAGCAGCCCCCCGGGGCGGGAAGACACCGGGGAGCTGTTTTTT.

In DNA form, the CDR3 reads TGTGCCAGCAGCGCGGGAACCTCACGAGAGACCCAGTACTTC. It encodes CASSAGTSRETQYF. The chain recombines TRBV7-8 with TRBJ2-5; a weak D match, TRBD2 (6 bases). This CDR3 comprises 14 residues. The ends were cut back, 5 bases at V and 4 bases at J, with 14 bases in the middle. The germline CDR1 and CDR2 sequences are SGHVS and FQNEAQ.

The CDR3 reads CASSNGTGNTDTQYF. The DNA of the CDR3 is TGTGCCAGCAGCAACGGGACAGGAAACACAGATACGCAGTATTTT. This chain joins TRBV21-1 and TRBJ2-3; TRBD1 is the table's D call and was not checked against the DNA. TRBV21-1 is listed as a pseudogene. CDR3 length equals 15 residues.

This rearrangement joins TRBV12-3 or TRBV12-4 to TRBJ1-2, with D possibly TRBD1 on 5 matching bases. The CDR3 length is 14 residues. V was trimmed by 7 bases and J by 3 bases, leaving 15 bases between them. The CDR3 region is CASTMWGDDYGYTF. CDR3 DNA: TGTGCCAGCACCATGTGGGGGGACGACTATGGCTACACCTTC.